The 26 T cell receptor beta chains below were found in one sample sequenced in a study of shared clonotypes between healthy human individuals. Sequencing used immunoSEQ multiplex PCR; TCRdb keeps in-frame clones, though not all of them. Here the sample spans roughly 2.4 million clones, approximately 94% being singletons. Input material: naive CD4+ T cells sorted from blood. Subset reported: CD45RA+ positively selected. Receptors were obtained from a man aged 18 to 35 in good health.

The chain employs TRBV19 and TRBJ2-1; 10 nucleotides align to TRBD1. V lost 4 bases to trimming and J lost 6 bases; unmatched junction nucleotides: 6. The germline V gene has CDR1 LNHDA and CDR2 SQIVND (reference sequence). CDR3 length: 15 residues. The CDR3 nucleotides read TGTGCCAGTAGTACGAGACAGGGGGCACGCAATGAGCAGTTCTTC. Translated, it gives CASSTRQGARNEQFF.

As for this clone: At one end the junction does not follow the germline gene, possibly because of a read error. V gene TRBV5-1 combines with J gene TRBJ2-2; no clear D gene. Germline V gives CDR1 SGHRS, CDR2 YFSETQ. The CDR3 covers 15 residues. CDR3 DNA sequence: TGCGCCAGCATCTTGAACAGTGGGAACACCGGGGAGCTGTTTTTT. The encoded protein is CASILNSGNTGELFF. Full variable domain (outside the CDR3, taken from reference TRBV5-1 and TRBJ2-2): KAGVTQTPRYLIKTRGQQVTLSCSPISGHRSVSWYQQTPGQGLQFLFEYFSETQRNKGNFPGRFSGRQFSNSRSEMNVSTLELGDSALYLCASILNSGNTGELFFGEGSRLTVL.

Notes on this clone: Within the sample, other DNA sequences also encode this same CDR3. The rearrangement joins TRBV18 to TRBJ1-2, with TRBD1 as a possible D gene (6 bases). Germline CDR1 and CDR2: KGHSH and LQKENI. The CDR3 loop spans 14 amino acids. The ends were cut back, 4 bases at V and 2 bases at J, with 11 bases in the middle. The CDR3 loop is CASSQGQGNYGYTF. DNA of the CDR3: TGTGCCAGCTCACAGGGACAAGGGAACTATGGCTACACCTTC.

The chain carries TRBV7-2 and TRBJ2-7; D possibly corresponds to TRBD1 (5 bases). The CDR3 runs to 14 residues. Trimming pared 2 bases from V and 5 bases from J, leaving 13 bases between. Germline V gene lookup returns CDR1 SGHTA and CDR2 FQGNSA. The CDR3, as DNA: TGTGCCAGCAGCTTAAGGGCAGGGAACGACGAGCAGTACTTC. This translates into CASSLRAGNDEQYF.

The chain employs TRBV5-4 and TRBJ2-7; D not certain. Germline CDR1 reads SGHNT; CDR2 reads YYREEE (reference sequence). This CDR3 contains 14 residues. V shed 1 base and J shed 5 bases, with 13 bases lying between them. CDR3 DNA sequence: TGTGCCAGCAGCTTGCGACAACCCGTCCACGAGCAGTACTTC. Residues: CASSLRQPVHEQYF.

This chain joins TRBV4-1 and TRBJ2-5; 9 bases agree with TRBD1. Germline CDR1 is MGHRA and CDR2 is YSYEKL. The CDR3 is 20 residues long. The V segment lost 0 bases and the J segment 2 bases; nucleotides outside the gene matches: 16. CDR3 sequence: CASSQDNRIPGQGRQETQYF. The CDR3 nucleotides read TGCGCCAGCAGCCAAGATAATCGGATCCCGGGACAGGGTAGGCAAGAGACCCAGTACTTC.

The CDR3 nucleotides read TGTACCACGGTCCGAGCGGGGGGGCGAGAGACCCAGTACTTC. Translation: CTTVRAGGRETQYF. The chain has TRBV6-1 and TRBJ2-5; 10 nucleotides agree with TRBD2. The germline CDR1 and CDR2 sequences are MNHNS and SASEGT. The CDR3 has 14 residues.

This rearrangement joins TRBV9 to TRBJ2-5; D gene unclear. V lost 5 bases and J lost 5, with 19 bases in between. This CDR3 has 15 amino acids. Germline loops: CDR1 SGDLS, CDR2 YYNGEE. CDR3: CASSPTGFVPETQYF. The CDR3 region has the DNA TGTGCCAGCAGTCCCACGGGCTTCGTCCCGGAGACCCAGTACTTC.

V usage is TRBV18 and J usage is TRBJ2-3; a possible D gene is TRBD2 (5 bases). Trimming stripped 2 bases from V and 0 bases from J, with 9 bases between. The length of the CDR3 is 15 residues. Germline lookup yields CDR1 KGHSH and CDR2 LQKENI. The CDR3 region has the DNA TGTGCCAGCTCACCAAGCCGGGGTAGCACAGATACGCAGTATTTT. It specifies CASSPSRGSTDTQYF.

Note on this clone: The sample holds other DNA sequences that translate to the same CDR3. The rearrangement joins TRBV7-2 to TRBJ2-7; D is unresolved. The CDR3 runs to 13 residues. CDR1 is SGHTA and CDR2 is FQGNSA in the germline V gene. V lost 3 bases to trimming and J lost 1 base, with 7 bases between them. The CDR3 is CASSFSGSYEQYF. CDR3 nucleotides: TGTGCCAGCAGCTTCTCCGGTTCCTACGAGCAGTACTTC.

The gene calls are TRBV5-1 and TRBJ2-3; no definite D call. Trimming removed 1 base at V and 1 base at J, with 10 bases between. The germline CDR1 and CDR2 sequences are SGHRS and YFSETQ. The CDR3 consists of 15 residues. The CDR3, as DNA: TGCGCCAGCAGCTTGCAATTTAGCCGCACAGATACGCAGTATTTT. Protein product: CASSLQFSRTDTQYF.

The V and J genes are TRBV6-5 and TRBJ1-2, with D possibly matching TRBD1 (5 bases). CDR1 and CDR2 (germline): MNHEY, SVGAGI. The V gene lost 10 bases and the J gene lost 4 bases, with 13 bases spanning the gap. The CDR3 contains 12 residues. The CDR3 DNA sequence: TGTGCCACGCCCTCAGGGCTCTATGGCTACACCTTC. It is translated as CATPSGLYGYTF.

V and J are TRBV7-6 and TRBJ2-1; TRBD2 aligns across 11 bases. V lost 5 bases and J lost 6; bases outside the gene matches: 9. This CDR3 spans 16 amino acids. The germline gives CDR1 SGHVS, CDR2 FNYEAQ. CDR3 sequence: CASSDGLAGLGNEQFF. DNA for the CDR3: TGTGCCAGCAGCGATGGACTAGCGGGTTTGGGCAATGAGCAGTTCTTC.

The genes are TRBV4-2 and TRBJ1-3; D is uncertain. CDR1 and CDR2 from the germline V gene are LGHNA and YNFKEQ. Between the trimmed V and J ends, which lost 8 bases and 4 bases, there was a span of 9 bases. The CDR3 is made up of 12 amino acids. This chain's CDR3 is CASQASGNTIYF. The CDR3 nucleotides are TGTGCCAGCCAAGCCTCCGGAAACACCATATATTTT.

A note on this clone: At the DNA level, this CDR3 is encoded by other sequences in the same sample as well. Written as DNA, the CDR3 is TGTGCCAGCAGCCAAGAGGGACAGCCCCAGCATTTT. Translated: CASSQEGQPQHF. This chain joins TRBV14 and TRBJ1-5, with D unresolved. This CDR3 has 12 residues. V gave up 0 bases and J gave up 7 bases, with 4 bases separating them. In germline, CDR1 is SGHDN, CDR2 FVKESK.

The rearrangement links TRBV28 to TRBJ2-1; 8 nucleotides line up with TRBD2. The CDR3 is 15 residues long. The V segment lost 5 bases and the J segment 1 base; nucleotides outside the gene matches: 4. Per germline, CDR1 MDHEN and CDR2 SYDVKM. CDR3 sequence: CASSPGGASYNEQFF. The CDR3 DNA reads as TGTGCCAGCAGTCCCGGGGGGGCGTCCTACAATGAGCAGTTCTTC. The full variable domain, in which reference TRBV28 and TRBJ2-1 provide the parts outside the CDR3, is DVKVTQSSRYLVKRTGEKVFLECVQDMDHENMFWYRQDPGLGLRLIYFSYDVKMKEKGDIPEGYSVSREKKERFSLILESASTNQTSMYLCASSPGGASYNEQFFGPGTRLTVL.

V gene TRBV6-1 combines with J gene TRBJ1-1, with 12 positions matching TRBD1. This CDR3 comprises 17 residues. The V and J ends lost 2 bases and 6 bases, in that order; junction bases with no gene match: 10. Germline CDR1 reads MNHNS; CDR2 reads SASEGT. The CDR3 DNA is TGTGCCAGCAGTGAACAGGGACAGGGGGCCGGTTTGGCTGAAGCTTTCTTT. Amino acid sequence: CASSEQGQGAGLAEAFF.

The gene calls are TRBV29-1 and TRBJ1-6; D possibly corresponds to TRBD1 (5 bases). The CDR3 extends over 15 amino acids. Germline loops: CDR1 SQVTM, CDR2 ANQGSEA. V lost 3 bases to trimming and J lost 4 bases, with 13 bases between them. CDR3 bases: TGCAGCGTTGAGCTACAGGAGGCTTATAATTCACCCCTCCACTTT. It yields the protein CSVELQEAYNSPLHF.

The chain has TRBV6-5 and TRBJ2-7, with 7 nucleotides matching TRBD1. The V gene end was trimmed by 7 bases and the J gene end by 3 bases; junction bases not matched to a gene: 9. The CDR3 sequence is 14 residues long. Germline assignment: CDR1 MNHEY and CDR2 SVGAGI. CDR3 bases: TGTGCCAGCACCGAGGGACAGCCCCACTACGAGCAGTACTTC. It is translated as CASTEGQPHYEQYF.

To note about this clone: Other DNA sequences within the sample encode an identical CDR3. CDR3 protein: CASSYRQGTYEQYF. The CDR3 nucleotides read TGTGCCAGCAGTTACCGACAGGGGACCTACGAGCAGTACTTC. This rearrangement joins TRBV6-6 to TRBJ2-7; 8 bases fit TRBD1. The CDR3 extends over 14 amino acids. With 2 bases clipped from V and 2 bases from J, the junction kept 2 bases outside the gene matches. From germline, CDR1 is MNHNY and CDR2 SVGAGI (reference sequence).

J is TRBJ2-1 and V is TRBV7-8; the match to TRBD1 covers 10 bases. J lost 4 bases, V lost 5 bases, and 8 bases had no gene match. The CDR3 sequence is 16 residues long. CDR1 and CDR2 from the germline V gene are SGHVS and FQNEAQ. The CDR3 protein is CASSLFPGQGYNEQFF. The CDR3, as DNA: TGTGCCAGCAGCCTATTTCCGGGACAGGGGTACAATGAGCAGTTCTTC.

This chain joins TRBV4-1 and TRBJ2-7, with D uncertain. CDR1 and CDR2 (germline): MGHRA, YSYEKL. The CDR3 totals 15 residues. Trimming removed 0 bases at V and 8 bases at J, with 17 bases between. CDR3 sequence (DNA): TGCGCCAGCAGCCAAGATGAGTTAATCGTTAGGCAGCAGTACTTC. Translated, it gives CASSQDELIVRQQYF.

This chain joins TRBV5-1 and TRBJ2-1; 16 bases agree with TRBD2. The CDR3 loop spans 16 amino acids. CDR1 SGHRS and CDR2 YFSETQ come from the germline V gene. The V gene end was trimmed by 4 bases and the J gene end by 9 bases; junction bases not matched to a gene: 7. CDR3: CASSPMGTSGGAEQFF. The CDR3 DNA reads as TGCGCCAGCAGCCCCATGGGGACTAGCGGGGGGGCTGAGCAGTTCTTC.

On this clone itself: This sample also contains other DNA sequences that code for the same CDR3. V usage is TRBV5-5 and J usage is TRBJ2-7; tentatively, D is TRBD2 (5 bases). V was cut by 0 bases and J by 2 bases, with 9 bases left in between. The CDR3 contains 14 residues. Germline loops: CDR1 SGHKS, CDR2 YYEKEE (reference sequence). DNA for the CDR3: TGTGCCAGCAGCTTGGGGCCCGGGGCCTACGAGCAGTACTTC. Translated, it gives CASSLGPGAYEQYF.

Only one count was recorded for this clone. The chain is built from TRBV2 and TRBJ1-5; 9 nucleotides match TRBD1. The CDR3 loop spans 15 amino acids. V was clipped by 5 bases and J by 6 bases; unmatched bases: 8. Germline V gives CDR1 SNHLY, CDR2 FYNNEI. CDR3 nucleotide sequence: TGTGCCAGCAGTTTAACAGGGGGCGCGGTTCAGCCCCAGCATTTT. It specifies CASSLTGGAVQPQHF.

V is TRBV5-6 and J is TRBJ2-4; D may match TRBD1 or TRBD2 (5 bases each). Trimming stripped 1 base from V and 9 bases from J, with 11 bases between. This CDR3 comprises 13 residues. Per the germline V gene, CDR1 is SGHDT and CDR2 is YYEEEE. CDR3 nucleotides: TGTGCCAGCAGCTTGAGAGGGGTGGGCATTCAGTACTTC. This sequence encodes CASSLRGVGIQYF.